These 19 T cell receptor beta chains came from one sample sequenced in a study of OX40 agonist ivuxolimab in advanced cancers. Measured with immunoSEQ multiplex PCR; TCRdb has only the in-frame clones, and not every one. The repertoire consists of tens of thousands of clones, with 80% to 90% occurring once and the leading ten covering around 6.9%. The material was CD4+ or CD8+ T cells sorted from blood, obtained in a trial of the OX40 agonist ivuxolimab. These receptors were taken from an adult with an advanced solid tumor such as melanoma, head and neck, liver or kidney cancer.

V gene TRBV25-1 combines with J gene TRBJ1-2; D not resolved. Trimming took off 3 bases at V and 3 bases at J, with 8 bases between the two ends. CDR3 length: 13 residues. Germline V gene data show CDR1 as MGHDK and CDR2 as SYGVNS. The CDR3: CASSDIGDYGYTF. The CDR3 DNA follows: TGTGCCAGCAGTGATATCGGGGACTATGGCTACACCTTC.

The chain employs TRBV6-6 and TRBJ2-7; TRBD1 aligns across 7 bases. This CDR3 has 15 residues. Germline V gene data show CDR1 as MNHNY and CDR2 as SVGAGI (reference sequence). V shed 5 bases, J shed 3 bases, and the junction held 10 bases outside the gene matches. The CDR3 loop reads CASSLDEGQFYEQYF. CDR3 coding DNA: TGTGCCAGCAGTCTAGATGAGGGACAGTTCTACGAGCAGTACTTC.

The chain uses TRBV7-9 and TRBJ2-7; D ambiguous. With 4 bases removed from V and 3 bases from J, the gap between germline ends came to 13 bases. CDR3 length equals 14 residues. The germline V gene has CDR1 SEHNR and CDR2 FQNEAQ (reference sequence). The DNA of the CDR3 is TGTGCCAGCAGCTCGCCGGGCATCGACTACGAGCAGTACTTC. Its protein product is CASSSPGIDYEQYF.

The CDR3 coding sequence is TGTGCCAGCACCGGGACAGGGTGGCACTATGGCTACACCTTC. It translates to CASTGTGWHYGYTF. The gene calls are TRBV11-2 and TRBJ1-2, with TRBD1 matching 9 bases. In germline, CDR1 is SGHAT, CDR2 FQNNGV. Germline trimming cut 7 bases from V and 3 bases from J; bases unmatched to any gene: 6. This CDR3 is built from 14 residues.

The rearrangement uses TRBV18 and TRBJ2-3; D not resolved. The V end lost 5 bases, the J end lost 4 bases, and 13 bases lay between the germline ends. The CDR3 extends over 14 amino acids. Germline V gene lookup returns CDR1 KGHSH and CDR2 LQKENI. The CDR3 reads CASSAGGMADTQYF. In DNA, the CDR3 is TGTGCCAGCTCAGCCGGTGGAATGGCAGATACGCAGTATTTT.

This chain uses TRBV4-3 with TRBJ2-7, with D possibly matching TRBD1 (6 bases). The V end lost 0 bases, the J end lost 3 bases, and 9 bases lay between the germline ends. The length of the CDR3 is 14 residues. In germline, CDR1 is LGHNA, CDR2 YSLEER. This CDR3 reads CASSQEVGGYEQYF. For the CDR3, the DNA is TGCGCCAGCAGCCAAGAGGTAGGGGGCTACGAGCAGTACTTC.

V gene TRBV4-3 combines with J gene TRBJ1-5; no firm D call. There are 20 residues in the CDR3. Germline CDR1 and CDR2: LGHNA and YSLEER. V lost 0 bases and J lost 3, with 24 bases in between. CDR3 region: CASSQDYGPLNLLTNQPQHF. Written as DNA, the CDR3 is TGCGCCAGCAGCCAAGATTATGGGCCACTAAACCTTCTAACCAATCAGCCCCAGCATTTT.

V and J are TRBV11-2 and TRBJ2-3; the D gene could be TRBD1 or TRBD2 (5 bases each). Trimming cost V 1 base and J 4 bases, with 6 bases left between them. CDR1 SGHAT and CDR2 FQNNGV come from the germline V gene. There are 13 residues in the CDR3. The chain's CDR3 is CASSLVGADTQYF. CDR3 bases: TGTGCCAGCAGCTTAGTGGGGGCAGATACGCAGTATTTT.

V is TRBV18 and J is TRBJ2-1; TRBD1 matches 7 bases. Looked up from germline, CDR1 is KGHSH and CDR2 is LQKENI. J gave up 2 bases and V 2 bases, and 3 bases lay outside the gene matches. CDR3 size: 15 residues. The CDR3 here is CASSPRGPPYNEQFF. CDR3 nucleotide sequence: TGTGCCAGCTCACCAAGGGGGCCACCCTACAATGAGCAGTTCTTC.

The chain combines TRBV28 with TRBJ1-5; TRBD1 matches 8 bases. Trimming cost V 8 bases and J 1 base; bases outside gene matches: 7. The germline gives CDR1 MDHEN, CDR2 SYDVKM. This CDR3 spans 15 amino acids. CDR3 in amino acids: CASSRTGWSNQPQHF. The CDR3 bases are TGTGCCAGCTCAAGGACAGGGTGGAGCAATCAGCCCCAGCATTTT.

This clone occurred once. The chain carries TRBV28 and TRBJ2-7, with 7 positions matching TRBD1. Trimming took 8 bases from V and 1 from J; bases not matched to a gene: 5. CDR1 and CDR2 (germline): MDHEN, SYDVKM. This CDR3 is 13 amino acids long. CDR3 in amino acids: CASARDRSYEQYF. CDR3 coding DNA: TGTGCCAGCGCTCGGGACAGATCCTACGAGCAGTACTTC.

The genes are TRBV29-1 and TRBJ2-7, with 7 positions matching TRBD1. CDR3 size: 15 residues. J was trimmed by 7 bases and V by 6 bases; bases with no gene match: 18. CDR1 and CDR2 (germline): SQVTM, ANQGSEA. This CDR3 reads CSVRGLGTAYEEQYF. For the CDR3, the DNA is TGCAGCGTGAGGGGGCTAGGGACGGCCTACGAAGAGCAGTACTTC.

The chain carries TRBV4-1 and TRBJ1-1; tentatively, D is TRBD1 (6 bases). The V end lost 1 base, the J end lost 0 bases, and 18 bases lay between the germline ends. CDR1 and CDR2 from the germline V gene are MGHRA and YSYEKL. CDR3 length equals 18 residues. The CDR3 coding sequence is TGCGCCAGCAGCCAAGTTCATACATTACAGGGTTTGAACACTGAAGCTTTCTTT. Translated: CASSQVHTLQGLNTEAFF.

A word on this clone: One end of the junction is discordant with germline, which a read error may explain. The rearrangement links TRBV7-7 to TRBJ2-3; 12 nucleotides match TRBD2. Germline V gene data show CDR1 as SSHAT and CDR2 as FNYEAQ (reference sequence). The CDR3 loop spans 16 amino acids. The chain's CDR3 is CASSLGLAGGSDTQYF. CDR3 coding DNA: TGTGCTAGCAGCTTAGGGCTAGCGGGGGGGTCAGATACGCAGTATTTT.

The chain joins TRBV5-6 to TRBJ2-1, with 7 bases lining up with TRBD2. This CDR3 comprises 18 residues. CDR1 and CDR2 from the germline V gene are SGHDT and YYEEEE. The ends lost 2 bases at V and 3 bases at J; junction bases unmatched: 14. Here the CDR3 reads CASSFPSGESPYYNEQFF. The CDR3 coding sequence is TGTGCCAGCAGCTTCCCCAGCGGGGAGAGTCCATACTACAATGAGCAGTTCTTC.

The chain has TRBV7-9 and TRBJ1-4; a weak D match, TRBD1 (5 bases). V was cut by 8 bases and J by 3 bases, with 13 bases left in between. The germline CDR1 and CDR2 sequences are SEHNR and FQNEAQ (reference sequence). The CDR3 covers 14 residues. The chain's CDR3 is CASRSGTSNEKLFF. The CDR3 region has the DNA TGTGCCAGCCGCTCCGGGACGTCTAATGAAAAACTGTTTTTT.

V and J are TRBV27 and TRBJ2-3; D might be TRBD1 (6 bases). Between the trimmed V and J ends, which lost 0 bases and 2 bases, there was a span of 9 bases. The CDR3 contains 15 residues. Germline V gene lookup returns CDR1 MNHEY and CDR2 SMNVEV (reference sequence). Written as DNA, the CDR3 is TGTGCCAGCAGTTTATCCAGGGGAACCACAGATACGCAGTATTTT. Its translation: CASSLSRGTTDTQYF.

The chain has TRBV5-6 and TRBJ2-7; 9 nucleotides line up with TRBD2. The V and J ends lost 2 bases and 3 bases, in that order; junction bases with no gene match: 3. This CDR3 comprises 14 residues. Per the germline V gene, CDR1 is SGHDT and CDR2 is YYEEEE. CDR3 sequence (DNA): TGTGCCAGCAGCTTAGGACTAGCGTTCTACGAGCAGTACTTC. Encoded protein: CASSLGLAFYEQYF.

The CDR3 reads CASSLQGGNSGYTF. In nucleotides, the CDR3 is TGTGCCAGCAGTTTACAAGGGGGCAATTCTGGCTACACCTTC. The chain employs TRBV27 and TRBJ1-2; 7 nucleotides line up with TRBD1. This CDR3 is 14 amino acids long. V was pared by 2 bases and J by 7 bases, with 7 bases of the junction left unmatched. Germline CDR1 is MNHEY and CDR2 is SMNVEV (reference sequence).